What follows is one T cell receptor beta chain and its context. No antigen is known for it. Each CDR3 protein gets one entry in TCRdb, which reprocessed the 5' RACE reads and gives no DNA. The sample features a few hundred thousand distinct CDR3 sequences, with just over 2.5% in its top ten. The data were taken from a study of monozygotic twins with inflammatory bowel disease. Whole-study findings and limits: Repertoire similarity did not differ between concordant and discordant twins, possibly owing to limited power.

This TCR derives from a human donor with ulcerative colitis or Crohn's disease, or a healthy co-twin of an affected twin (not recorded which). The material sequenced was blood.

CDR3 region: CSARVLAGKYNEQFF. V gene TRBV20-1 combines with J gene TRBJ2-1; the TCRdb D gene call, TRBD2, has no DNA to confirm it. This CDR3 comprises 15 residues. Per the germline V gene, CDR1 is DFQATT and CDR2 is SNEGSKA (reference sequence).